These 3 T cell receptor beta chains share one sample of origin, sequenced in a study of low-dose radiotherapy and immunotherapy resistance in tumors. Gene-specific TRAV and TRBV primers were used for first-strand cDNA, covering alpha and beta chains. Both a constant-region primer and a V-primer adapter served to amplify TCRs across 20 to 25 PCR cycles. From the reads, TCRdb called clonotypes with MiXCR, one entry per CDR3 protein. This sample has roughly 76,000 distinct CDR3 sequences; about 19% occur once, and the top ten carry more than 4.5%. Indicated time point: before trial treatment. The sample was PBMCs, taken before treatment. These receptors were taken from a male donor with prostate cancer.

This clonotype was seen repeatedly, ten times or more. This rearrangement joins TRBV13 to TRBJ2-7, with D possibly matching TRBD2 (5 bases). CDR3 length equals 13 residues. V dropped 6 bases and J dropped 4 bases, with 13 bases sitting between them. Germline CDR1 and CDR2: PRHDT and FYEKMQ (reference sequence). This CDR3 is CASSDSRRYEQYF. The CDR3 DNA reads as TGTGCCAGCAGTGACTCCAGGAGGTACGAGCAGTACTTC. Filled out from reference TRBV13 and TRBJ2-7, the complete variable domain reads AAGVIQSPRHLIKEKRETATLKCYPIPRHDTVYWYQQGPGQDPQFLISFYEKMQSDKGSIPDRFSAQQFSDYHSELNMSSLELGDSALYFCASSDSRRYEQYFGPGTRLTVT.

This clonotype was detected many times. The chain has TRBV6-5 and TRBJ2-2; 9 bases match TRBD1. J was trimmed by 5 bases and V by 6 bases; bases with no gene match: 7. This CDR3 has 15 residues. Per the germline V gene, CDR1 is MNHEY and CDR2 is SVGAGI. CDR3 loop: CASRTGTGRTGELFF. The CDR3 DNA is TGTGCCAGCAGGACCGGGACAGGGCGGACCGGGGAGCTGTTTTTT.

This clonotype was counted ten times or more. This sequence joins TRBV5-4 and TRBJ2-4, with 11 bases fitting TRBD2. Losses at the gene ends were 0 bases for V and 9 bases for J; bases not matched to a gene: 14. The germline gives CDR1 SGHNT, CDR2 YYREEE (reference sequence). The CDR3 spans 18 residues. The CDR3 loop is CASSLGVSGGASIGIQYF. DNA of the CDR3: TGTGCCAGCAGCTTGGGAGTTAGCGGGGGGGCCTCGATCGGCATTCAGTACTTC.